The entry below describes one T cell receptor beta chain. Using immunoSEQ multiplex PCR, the repertoire was profiled, and TCRdb retains in-frame clones only, with some absent. This sample has about 140,000 clones, with approximately 82% found just once. This sample was included in a study of blood T cell repertoires in COVID-19. Germline V gene lookup returns CDR1 MNHNY and CDR2 SVGAGI (reference sequence). The length of the CDR3 is 15 residues. After removal of 5 bases from V and 1 base from J, the junction contained 6 bases not matched to a gene. The receptor was derived from a human donor in a cohort sampled during active COVID-19. The V and J genes are TRBV6-6 and TRBJ2-7, with 9 bases identical to TRBD1. The specimen sequenced was peripheral blood. CDR3 sequence reads: CASSSPGTGSYEQYF. The CDR3 DNA sequence: TGTGCCAGCAGTAGTCCCGGGACAGGGTCCTACGAGCAGTACTTC.